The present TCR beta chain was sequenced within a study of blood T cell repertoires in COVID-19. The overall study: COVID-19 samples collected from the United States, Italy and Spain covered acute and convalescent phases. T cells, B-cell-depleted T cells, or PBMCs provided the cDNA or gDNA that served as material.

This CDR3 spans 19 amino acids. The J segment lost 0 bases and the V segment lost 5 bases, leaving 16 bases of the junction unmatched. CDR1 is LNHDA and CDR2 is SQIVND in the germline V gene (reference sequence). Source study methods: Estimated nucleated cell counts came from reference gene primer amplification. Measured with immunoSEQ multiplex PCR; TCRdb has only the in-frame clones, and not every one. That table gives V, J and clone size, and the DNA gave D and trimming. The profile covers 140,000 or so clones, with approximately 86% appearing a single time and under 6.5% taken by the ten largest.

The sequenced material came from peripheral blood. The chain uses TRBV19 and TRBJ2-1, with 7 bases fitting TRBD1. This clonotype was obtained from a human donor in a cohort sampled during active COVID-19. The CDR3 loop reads CASSASRTGLSGSYNEQFF. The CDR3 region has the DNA TGTGCCAGTAGTGCCAGCCGGACAGGCCTCAGCGGCTCCTACAATGAGCAGTTCTTC.